This entry lists 27 T cell receptor beta chains sequenced from one sample in a study of T-cell reconstitution after alpha-beta-depleted transplantation in children. Unique molecular identifiers were built into the TCRbeta library. MiXCR, applied by TCRdb to the PCR reads, yields one record per CDR3 protein. The data show 90,000 to 100,000 distinct CDR3 sequences, with about 22% seen just once and roughly 23% held by the top ten. The material sequenced was PBMCs, taken before TCRalphabeta/CD19-depleted stem cell transplant. All receptors derive from a boy between 2 and 10 years old with acute lymphoblastic leukemia, due to receive a stem cell transplant.

This clonotype was observed a handful of times. This rearrangement joins TRBV5-1 to TRBJ1-2, with D unclear. The CDR3 contains 14 residues. The ends were cut back, 1 base at V and 0 bases at J, with 7 bases in the middle. Germline CDR1 and CDR2: SGHRS and YFSETQ. CDR3 coding DNA: TGCGCCAGCAGCTTGATAGAACCTAACTATGGCTACACCTTC. The encoded protein is CASSLIEPNYGYTF. The full variable domain, with the rest looked up from reference TRBV5-1 and TRBJ1-2, is KAGVTQTPRYLIKTRGQQVTLSCSPISGHRSVSWYQQTPGQGLQFLFEYFSETQRNKGNFPGRFSGRQFSNSRSEMNVSTLELGDSALYLCASSLIEPNYGYTFGSGTRLTVV.

This clonotype was seen at least ten times. The rearrangement joins TRBV5-6 to TRBJ2-5, with 9 nucleotides matching TRBD1. Germline V CDR1 and CDR2: SGHDT, YYEEEE. The CDR3 extends over 14 amino acids. J gave up 5 bases and V 4 bases, and 6 bases lay outside the gene matches. CDR3 nucleotides: TGTGCCAGCAGCCGTAAGGACAGGGGCGAGACCCAGTACTTC. Residues: CASSRKDRGETQYF.

The table lists this clonotype with a few counts. The rearrangement uses TRBV4-3 and TRBJ2-5; D is unresolved. The CDR3 runs to 14 residues. Germline V gene sequence: CDR1 LGHNA, CDR2 YSLEER. V lost 4 bases and J 5 bases, leaving 14 bases between the germline ends. CDR3 residues: CASSPRSSGETQYF. The CDR3 coding sequence is TGCGCCAGCAGCCCTCGCTCATCTGGGGAGACCCAGTACTTC.

This clonotype was observed a few times. The chain recombines TRBV28 with TRBJ2-5; 11 bases line up with TRBD2. The CDR3 consists of 16 residues. V shed 4 bases, J shed 2 bases, and the junction held 6 bases outside the gene matches. Germline values: CDR1 MDHEN, CDR2 SYDVKM. The CDR3 region is CASSSPRLAGQETQYF. CDR3 in DNA: TGTGCCAGCAGTTCTCCGAGACTAGCGGGACAAGAGACCCAGTACTTC.

The rearrangement uses TRBV20-1 and TRBJ2-1; D is uncertain. Per germline, CDR1 DFQATT and CDR2 SNEGSKA (reference sequence). The germline V and J ends were trimmed by 1 base and 0 bases, with 13 bases remaining between them. The CDR3 length is 16 residues. CDR3 loop: CSARVQKLISYNEQFF. The CDR3 DNA reads as TGCAGTGCTAGAGTCCAAAAGCTTATCTCCTACAATGAGCAGTTCTTC.

This chain links TRBV7-8 with TRBJ2-5; no definite D call. Between the trimmed V and J ends, which lost 8 bases and 4 bases, there was a span of 14 bases. The CDR3 has 13 amino acids. Germline V gives CDR1 SGHVS, CDR2 FQNEAQ. The CDR3 nucleotides are TGTGCCAGCCGACCTCCATGGGGAGAGACCCAGTACTTC. It translates to CASRPPWGETQYF.

This clonotype was counted between two and nine times. One junction end disagrees with the germline gene, perhaps due to a read error. This CDR3 reads CASSLGGFYNEQFF. The CDR3 coding sequence is TGCGCCAGCAGCTTGGGAGGGTTCTACAATGAGCAGTTCTTC. The V call is TRBV7-2, the J call TRBJ2-1, with 7 bases lining up with TRBD2. The CDR3 is 14 amino acids. In germline, CDR1 is SGHTA, CDR2 FQGNSA.

The rearrangement uses TRBV7-7 and TRBJ2-1; D may correspond to TRBD1 or TRBD2 (6 bases each). The germline gives CDR1 SSHAT, CDR2 FNYEAQ (reference sequence). Trimming removed 5 bases at V and 8 bases at J, with 19 bases between. There are 15 residues in the CDR3. CDR3 nucleotide sequence: TGTGCCAGCAGCCGGGGGCTAGCCTCCGGCGATGAGCAGTTCTTC. It yields the protein CASSRGLASGDEQFF.

J is TRBJ2-3 and V is TRBV12-3 or TRBV12-4; 12 bases fit TRBD2. V was clipped by 7 bases and J by 5 bases; unmatched bases: 10. This CDR3 has 16 amino acids. The CDR3 sequence is CASTKGLAGWRDTQYF. DNA of the CDR3: TGTGCCAGCACCAAAGGACTAGCGGGATGGCGAGATACGCAGTATTTT.

This clonotype was observed a few times. V gene TRBV5-1 combines with J gene TRBJ1-4; possible D gene TRBD1, 6 bases. Trimming removed 2 bases from V and 7 bases from J, with 12 bases in between. The length of the CDR3 is 14 residues. Germline V CDR1 and CDR2: SGHRS, YFSETQ. As DNA, the CDR3 is TGCGCCAGCAGCTTAGGGGGACCGTTTGAAAAACTGTTTTTT. Translation: CASSLGGPFEKLFF.

This clonotype was found a few times. The chain employs TRBV18 and TRBJ1-4; D unclear. Germline CDR1 reads KGHSH; CDR2 reads LQKENI. The CDR3 has 13 amino acids. Deletions cut 4 bases from V and 8 bases from J, with 11 bases between. The CDR3: CASSRESGEKLFF. The CDR3, as DNA: TGTGCCAGCTCACGGGAGTCTGGGGAAAAACTGTTTTTT.

The chain is built from TRBV15 and TRBJ2-2; 8 bases fit TRBD2. The CDR3 contains 16 residues. The germline CDR1 and CDR2 sequences are LNHNV and YYDKDF (reference sequence). Trimming at V came to 5 bases and at J to 2 bases, leaving 7 bases not matched to a gene. The CDR3 DNA reads TGTGCCACCAGCGAAGAGCGGGAGAGAAACACCGGGGAGCTGTTTTTT. Its protein is CATSEERERNTGELFF.

Worth noting for this clonotype: This likely comes from a read error, as the CDR3 has no conserved phenylalanine or tryptophan at its end. The chain combines TRBV6-5 with TRBJ2-1; D remains unclear. This CDR3 comprises 15 residues. Germline V gene sequence: CDR1 MNHEY, CDR2 SVGAGI. V was clipped by 3 bases and J by 2 bases, with 11 bases between them. Here the CDR3 DNA reads TGTGCCAGCAGTTATGGCGGATCAACCTACAATGAGCAGTTCTCC. As protein: CASSYGGSTYNEQFS.

This clonotype has just a few counts. The chain has TRBV18 and TRBJ1-1, with 11 nucleotides matching TRBD1. CDR1 and CDR2 from the germline V gene are KGHSH and LQKENI. V lost 6 bases to trimming and J lost 4 bases; unmatched junction nucleotides: 7. The CDR3 runs to 15 residues. CDR3 coding DNA: TGTGCCAGCTCCACCGCCGGGACAGGGGGCACTGAAGCTTTCTTT. Translation gives CASSTAGTGGTEAFF.

In its sample, this clonotype was seen a few times. The V and J genes are TRBV5-5 and TRBJ2-1; 7 positions match TRBD2. The CDR3 length is 18 residues. Trimming cost V 1 base and J 2 bases; bases outside gene matches: 12. In germline, CDR1 is SGHKS, CDR2 YYEKEE (reference sequence). CDR3 DNA: TGTGCCAGCAGCTTGTGGGGGGGACTTGAAGTTACCTACAATGAGCAGTTCTTC. It yields the protein CASSLWGGLEVTYNEQFF.

This chain connects TRBV6-1 to TRBJ2-5; D unclear. Per germline, CDR1 MNHNS and CDR2 SASEGT. This CDR3 is built from 14 residues. Trimming left V 5 bases short and J 2 bases short, with 12 bases between. The CDR3: CASSPPRRQETQYF. DNA for the CDR3: TGTGCCAGCAGTCCCCCCCGGAGACAAGAGACCCAGTACTTC.

This clonotype occurred a few times. The chain couples TRBV7-8 to TRBJ1-5, with unresolved D. This CDR3 is built from 14 residues. The V gene lost 1 base and the J gene lost 6 bases, with 10 bases spanning the gap. The germline gives CDR1 SGHVS, CDR2 FQNEAQ. The CDR3 protein is CASSLGGRSQPQHF. DNA for the CDR3: TGTGCCAGCAGCTTAGGTGGAAGGAGTCAGCCCCAGCATTTT.

The CDR3: CASTSDGPRTSYNEQFF. The DNA for the CDR3 is TGTGCCAGCACCTCAGACGGGCCCCGTACCTCCTACAATGAGCAGTTCTTC. This chain links TRBV6-2 or TRBV6-3 with TRBJ2-1; no clear D. The germline V gene has CDR1 MNHEY and CDR2 SVGEGT. The CDR3 covers 17 residues. The V end was cut by 7 bases, the J end by 0 bases, with 19 bases between.

Ten or more counts support this clonotype. This chain uses TRBV10-2 with TRBJ2-3; perhaps TRBD2 as D (5 bases). Per germline, CDR1 WSHSY and CDR2 SAAADI. V was shortened by 3 bases and J by 4 bases, with 11 bases between the two germline ends. The CDR3 is 14 residues long. CDR3: CASSDGRRPDTQYF. For the CDR3, the DNA is TGCGCCAGCAGTGATGGCAGGAGGCCAGATACGCAGTATTTT.

This chain uses TRBV6-1 with TRBJ2-1, with D possibly called TRBD1 or TRBD2 (5 bases each). Trimming took 4 bases from V and 7 from J, leaving 14 bases between them. This CDR3 has 14 amino acids. Germline V gives CDR1 MNHNS, CDR2 SASEGT. The CDR3 nucleotides read TGTGCCAGCAGTGTCGGGACGGCTAGGAATGAGCAGTTCTTC. Encoded protein: CASSVGTARNEQFF.

This clonotype was seen ten or more times. The V gene is TRBV12-3 or TRBV12-4, the J gene TRBJ1-1, with 9 bases lining up with TRBD1. V lost 6 bases, J lost 1 base, and 6 bases stayed unmatched. The CDR3 has 15 residues. The CDR3 reads CASRPPGQGNTEAFF. CDR3 coding DNA: TGTGCCAGCAGGCCCCCGGGACAGGGGAACACTGAAGCTTTCTTT.

There are a few counts of this clonotype. The rearrangement uses TRBV3-1 and TRBJ2-1; no reliable D call. With 7 bases removed from V and 2 bases from J, the gap between germline ends came to 18 bases. Germline-derived CDR1 and CDR2 are LGHDT and YNNKEL (reference sequence). The CDR3 covers 16 residues. CDR3 loop: CASTPWAFGTYNEQFF. In DNA form, the CDR3 reads TGTGCCAGCACCCCTTGGGCCTTTGGGACCTACAATGAGCAGTTCTTC.

This clonotype was found many times. The V and J genes are TRBV28 and TRBJ2-1; TRBD1 matches 8 bases. The CDR3 runs 13 residues. After removal of 6 bases from V and 3 bases from J, the junction contained 1 base not matched to a gene. CDR1 and CDR2 from the germline V gene are MDHEN and SYDVKM. The chain's CDR3 is CASSGQGYNEQFF. The CDR3 DNA follows: TGTGCCAGCAGCGGACAGGGCTACAATGAGCAGTTCTTC.

This clonotype was observed a handful of times. The chain has TRBV5-1 and TRBJ2-2; 7 nucleotides agree with TRBD1. The CDR3 sequence is 14 residues long. CDR1 and CDR2 from the germline V gene are SGHRS and YFSETQ. J gave up 7 bases and V 4 bases, and 7 bases lay outside the gene matches. CDR3 nucleotides: TGCGCCAGCAGCGCGGAAGGGGGCATCGGGGAGCTGTTTTTT. It encodes CASSAEGGIGELFF.

A few counts support this clonotype. The chain combines TRBV7-6 with TRBJ2-3; D is unclear. V lost 4 bases and J lost 0, with 14 bases in between. This CDR3 is built from 16 residues. Germline-derived CDR1 and CDR2 are SGHVS and FNYEAQ. The CDR3 reads CASSSLAEMSTDTQYF. CDR3 nucleotide sequence: TGTGCCAGCAGCTCCCTCGCGGAGATGAGCACAGATACGCAGTATTTT.

This clonotype was counted between two and nine times. The gene calls are TRBV25-1 and TRBJ2-1; unclear D gene. This CDR3 has 12 residues. CDR1 and CDR2 (germline): MGHDK, SYGVNS. The ends were cut back, 1 base at V and 9 bases at J, with 7 bases in the middle. DNA of the CDR3: TGTGCCAGCAGTGAATCTAGAGGTGAGCAGTTCTTC. As protein: CASSESRGEQFF.

The CDR3 region has the DNA TGTGCCAGCGGGTACACCGGGGAGCTGTTTTTT. Translating it yields CASGYTGELFF. The V and J genes are TRBV7-8 and TRBJ2-2; D gene uncertain. The CDR3 has 11 amino acids. Germline V CDR1 and CDR2: SGHVS, FQNEAQ. V was pared by 8 bases and J by 3 bases, with 4 bases between.